The rows below give T cell receptor beta chains drawn from one sample of a study of cytomegalovirus exposure and HLA in healthy donors. Repertoires were generated with immunoSEQ multiplex PCR, while TCRdb's copy carries only in-frame clones and drops some. The table lists approximately 150,000 clones, 80% of them singletons. The sample consisted of PBMCs. Receptors were obtained from a man between 18 and 35 years old in good health and CMV-seropositive. CDR3s include the opening cysteine and the closing phenylalanine or tryptophan. The D gene is left open where the match is weak. Clone size appears in some rows only: once, few, many, or a class for an expanded clone.

j_gene: TRBJ2-7
v_gene: TRBV18
abundance: .
d_gene: TRBD1
CDR3nt: TGTGCCAGCTCCCGACAGGGGAATCTCGACGAGCAGTACTTC
CDR3aa: CASSRQGNLDEQYF

j_gene: TRBJ1-1
v_gene: TRBV6-5
abundance: few
d_gene: .
CDR3nt: TGTGCCAGCAGAGCCCCGAGGAACACTGAAGCTTTCTTT
CDR3aa: CASRAPRNTEAFF

j_gene: TRBJ1-5
v_gene: TRBV10-3
abundance: .
d_gene: .
CDR3nt: TGTGCCATCAGTGACGGAGATCAGCCCCAGCATTTT
CDR3aa: CAISDGDQPQHF

j_gene: TRBJ1-5
v_gene: TRBV19
abundance: .
d_gene: .
CDR3nt: TGTGCCAGTAGTATCCCGGCAGGGTATCAGCCCCAGCATTTT
CDR3aa: CASSIPAGYQPQHF

j_gene: TRBJ2-7
v_gene: TRBV27
abundance: .
d_gene: .
CDR3nt: TGTGCCAGCCGAATTAACAGGGACCACGAGCAGTACTTC
CDR3aa: CASRINRDHEQYF

j_gene: TRBJ2-7
v_gene: TRBV18
abundance: .
d_gene: TRBD1
CDR3nt: TGTGCCAGCTCTCGGGGACAGGGAGAAGTATACGAGCAGTACTTC
CDR3aa: CASSRGQGEVYEQYF

j_gene: TRBJ1-1
v_gene: TRBV11-2
abundance: .
d_gene: .
CDR3nt: TGTGCCAGCAGCTTAGGTATGAACACTGAAGCTTTCTTT
CDR3aa: CASSLGMNTEAFF

j_gene: TRBJ2-2
v_gene: TRBV27
abundance: .
d_gene: TRBD1
CDR3nt: TGTGCCAGCAGGACGCCCGGGACAGGGGGCTCCGGGGAGCTGTTTTTT
CDR3aa: CASRTPGTGGSGELFF

j_gene: TRBJ2-3
v_gene: TRBV5-1
abundance: .
d_gene: TRBD1
CDR3nt: TGCGCCAGTCGACAGGGTCCAGATACGCAGTATTTT
CDR3aa: CASRQGPDTQYF

j_gene: TRBJ1-5
v_gene: TRBV28
abundance: .
d_gene: .
CDR3nt: TGTGCCAGCAGTCGACTGATTAGCAATCAGCCCCAGCATTTT
CDR3aa: CASSRLISNQPQHF

j_gene: TRBJ1-1
v_gene: TRBV6-5
abundance: .
d_gene: .
CDR3nt: TGTGCCAGCAGTCCCCGGGGGGGGAACACTGAAGCTTTCTTT
CDR3aa: CASSPRGGNTEAFF

j_gene: TRBJ1-5
v_gene: TRBV10-1
abundance: .
d_gene: .
CDR3nt: TGCGCCAGCTCGTGGGAGGGGCCCGGGTATAGCAATCAGCCCCAGCATTTT
CDR3aa: CASSWEGPGYSNQPQHF

j_gene: TRBJ2-7
v_gene: TRBV19
abundance: .
d_gene: .
CDR3nt: TGTGCCAGTAGTAGCGGGACCCTCTCCTACGAGCAGTACTTC
CDR3aa: CASSSGTLSYEQYF

j_gene: TRBJ2-3
v_gene: TRBV7-7
abundance: once
d_gene: .
CDR3nt: TGTGCTAGCAGCGACACCGACCGTACTGATACGCAGTATTTT
CDR3aa: CASSDTDRTDTQYF

j_gene: TRBJ1-5
v_gene: TRBV19
abundance: .
d_gene: TRBD1
CDR3nt: TGTGCCAGTAAAATTACAGGGGTTGTAAGCAATCAGCCCCAGCATTTT
CDR3aa: CASKITGVVSNQPQHF

j_gene: TRBJ2-4
v_gene: TRBV7-2
abundance: .
d_gene: .
CDR3nt: TGTGCCAGCAGCTTAGGGGCTCGCTTAGCCAAAAACATTCAGTACTTC
CDR3aa: CASSLGARLAKNIQYF

j_gene: TRBJ2-5
v_gene: TRBV7-9
abundance: .
d_gene: TRBD1
CDR3nt: TGTGCCAGCCCGACAGGGGAGACCCAGTACTTC
CDR3aa: CASPTGETQYF

j_gene: TRBJ2-7
v_gene: TRBV6-6
abundance: .
d_gene: .
CDR3nt: TGTGCCAGCAGTTACGGGCAGGCCAACTCCTACGAGCAGTACTTC
CDR3aa: CASSYGQANSYEQYF